These 22 T cell receptor beta chains were all obtained from the same sample, sequenced in a study of T cell repertoires in cytomegalovirus infection. In TCRdb, the reads were re-called with MiXCR into one record per CDR3 protein. The table records some 590,000 distinct CDR3 sequences, under 45% of them present only once. Antigens for these TCRs are unknown. Sequenced here: cultured PBMCs, sampled from culture after CMV antigen stimulation. All receptors come from a human donor in good health (CMV status not recorded). Some clones in this sample may be carry-over from other donors' samples.

The chain has TRBV29-1 and TRBJ2-3; 9 bases fit TRBD2. There are 14 residues in the CDR3. With 7 bases clipped from V and 6 bases from J, the junction kept 11 bases outside the gene matches. The germline V gene has CDR1 SQVTM and CDR2 ANQGSEA. CDR3 amino acids: CSGSGGPFSDTQYF. Written as DNA, the CDR3 is TGCAGCGGTAGCGGGGGCCCCTTCTCGGATACGCAGTATTTT.

The rearrangement links TRBV19 to TRBJ2-2; D is perhaps TRBD2 (5 bases). Trimming cost V 9 bases and J 4 bases, with 9 bases left between them. CDR1 is LNHDA and CDR2 is SQIVND in the germline V gene (reference sequence). This CDR3 comprises 12 residues. The CDR3 DNA reads TGTGCCAGCGAGAGGGTCACCGGGGAGCTGTTTTTT. This translates into CASERVTGELFF.

CDR3 sequence reads: CASGGGLHNQPQHF. CDR3 sequence (DNA): TGTGCCAGCGGGGGAGGGCTCCACAATCAGCCCCAGCATTTT. The V gene is TRBV7-9, the J gene TRBJ1-5; D perhaps matches TRBD1 (5 bases). The germline V and J ends were trimmed by 8 bases and 3 bases, with 14 bases remaining between them. The CDR3 totals 14 residues. CDR1 is SEHNR, CDR2 FQNEAQ, per germline (reference sequence).

This clonotype was counted only a few times. This chain connects TRBV15 to TRBJ2-5; no reliable D call. Trimming took off 0 bases at V and 2 bases at J, with 10 bases between the two ends. CDR3 length equals 15 residues. Germline-derived CDR1 and CDR2 are LNHNV and YYDKDF (reference sequence). The CDR3 DNA is TGTGCCACCAGCAGAGATCTTGGACCACAAGAGACCCAGTACTTC. Encoded protein: CATSRDLGPQETQYF.

This clonotype was seen a few times. This rearrangement joins TRBV28 to TRBJ1-5, with 7 bases aligning to TRBD1. The J segment lost 0 bases and the V segment lost 5 bases, leaving 13 bases of the junction unmatched. This CDR3 comprises 18 residues. From germline, CDR1 is MDHEN and CDR2 SYDVKM. The CDR3 DNA sequence: TGTGCCAGCAGTAGGACAGGTGCCTTTTATTATAGCAATCAGCCCCAGCATTTT. This translates into CASSRTGAFYYSNQPQHF.

This clonotype was seen more than once but under ten times. This rearrangement joins TRBV6-1 to TRBJ1-1, with D uncertain. Germline values: CDR1 MNHNS, CDR2 SASEGT. The CDR3 contains 12 residues. Trimming shortened V by 3 bases and J by 1 base, and 3 bases separated the two germline ends. CDR3 region: CASSEGNTEAFF. The CDR3 DNA follows: TGTGCCAGCAGTGAGGGGAACACTGAAGCTTTCTTT.

This clonotype was picked up a small number of times. The CDR3 reads CASSYRGQGTYEQYF. The CDR3 bases are TGTGCCAGCAGTTACCGCGGGCAGGGAACCTACGAGCAGTACTTC. This chain links TRBV6-5 with TRBJ2-7; D could derive from TRBD1 or TRBD2 (5 bases each). The germline gives CDR1 MNHEY, CDR2 SVGAGI. The CDR3 contains 15 residues. V lost 2 bases and J lost 2, with 13 bases in between.

The rearrangement uses TRBV29-1 and TRBJ2-5, with D possibly TRBD1 on 7 matching bases. From germline, CDR1 is SQVTM and CDR2 ANQGSEA. V was shortened by 6 bases and J by 5 bases, with 28 bases between the two germline ends. The CDR3 length is 17 residues. The CDR3 sequence: CSVLGSRATRGVETQYF. Written as DNA, the CDR3 is TGCAGCGTACTTGGGAGTAGGGCTACCAGGGGGGTGGAGACCCAGTACTTC.

This clonotype came up many times. V is TRBV7-2 and J is TRBJ1-1; 7 bases align to TRBD1. The J segment lost 1 base and the V segment lost 5 bases, leaving 7 bases of the junction unmatched. This CDR3 has 15 amino acids. Per the germline V gene, CDR1 is SGHTA and CDR2 is FQGNSA. The CDR3 spells CASSSRTGENTEAFF. CDR3 DNA: TGTGCCAGCAGCAGTAGGACAGGAGAGAACACTGAAGCTTTCTTT.

The V gene is TRBV7-2, the J gene TRBJ2-6, with D tentatively TRBD1 (5 bases). V was shortened by 3 bases and J by 1 base, with 7 bases between the two germline ends. The germline V gene has CDR1 SGHTA and CDR2 FQGNSA. This CDR3 contains 15 residues. The CDR3 loop reads CASSFKGSGANVLTF. In DNA, the CDR3 is TGTGCCAGCAGCTTTAAGGGGTCTGGGGCCAACGTCCTGACTTTC.

J is TRBJ2-5 and V is TRBV7-9; D may be TRBD1 (6 bases). CDR3 size: 15 residues. V lost 1 base, J lost 5 bases, and 14 bases lay in between. CDR1 and CDR2 (germline): SEHNR, FQNEAQ (reference sequence). Here the CDR3 reads CASSLDLQGRETQYF. CDR3 coding DNA: TGTGCCAGCAGCTTAGATCTTCAGGGGCGGGAGACCCAGTACTTC.

In its sample, this clonotype was seen a few times. V gene TRBV7-2 combines with J gene TRBJ1-4; D unclear. This CDR3 is 16 amino acids long. Deletions cut 5 bases from V and 6 bases from J, with 19 bases between. Germline values: CDR1 SGHTA, CDR2 FQGNSA. In DNA form, the CDR3 reads TGTGCCAGCAGCCCAGAAGGACCCTATAGAGATGAAAAACTGTTTTTT. Translated: CASSPEGPYRDEKLFF.

In its sample, this clonotype was seen many times. V usage is TRBV7-2 and J usage is TRBJ2-7; 8 nucleotides align to TRBD2. This CDR3 spans 16 amino acids. Germline CDR1 reads SGHTA; CDR2 reads FQGNSA. V shed 2 bases and J 0 bases; nucleotides not matched to a gene: 6. CDR3 region: CASSLSSGGSSYEQYF. The CDR3, as DNA: TGTGCCAGCAGCTTATCCAGCGGGGGAAGCTCCTACGAGCAGTACTTC.

The chain employs TRBV12-3 or TRBV12-4 and TRBJ1-4; weak D call: TRBD1 (6 bases). This CDR3 spans 14 amino acids. V was trimmed by 6 bases and J by 7 bases, leaving 15 bases between them. The CDR3 region is CASRLGDISEKLFF. In DNA form, the CDR3 reads TGTGCCAGCAGATTGGGGGACATCAGTGAAAAACTGTTTTTT.

This clonotype was counted between two and nine times. This sequence joins TRBV7-2 and TRBJ1-3; D is perhaps TRBD1 (6 bases). V was trimmed by 5 bases and J by 2 bases, leaving 16 bases between them. Germline V gene sequence: CDR1 SGHTA, CDR2 FQGNSA. This CDR3 has 16 residues. CDR3 in amino acids: CASSQIGGAAGNTIYF. Here the CDR3 DNA reads TGTGCCAGCAGCCAAATAGGGGGGGCGGCTGGAAACACCATATATTTT.

This sequence joins TRBV28 and TRBJ2-7, with 8 bases aligning to TRBD2. The CDR3 is made up of 15 amino acids. Germline V gives CDR1 MDHEN, CDR2 SYDVKM. V trimming: 7 bases; J trimming: 5 bases; junction bases outside the gene matches: 13. DNA for the CDR3: TGTGCCAGCACCACCGGACTAGCAGGAGACAACGAGCAGTACTTC. Translation gives CASTTGLAGDNEQYF.

Only a few counts were recorded for this clonotype. V and J are TRBV7-2 and TRBJ2-3; 8 nucleotides agree with TRBD2. The CDR3 loop spans 19 amino acids. V shed 1 base and J 6 bases; nucleotides not matched to a gene: 18. CDR1 is SGHTA and CDR2 is FQGNSA in the germline V gene. The chain's CDR3 is CASSLGSAGGNLARDTQYF. As DNA, the CDR3 is TGTGCCAGCAGCTTAGGATCCGCGGGGGGCAATCTAGCACGGGATACGCAGTATTTT.

This clonotype has ten or more counts. The chain recombines TRBV7-2 with TRBJ2-3, with 8 bases aligning to TRBD2. With V trimmed by 3 bases and J by 0 bases, 2 bases remained unmatched. The CDR3 sequence is 15 residues long. Germline-derived CDR1 and CDR2 are SGHTA and FQGNSA. The CDR3 loop reads CASSFRGGSTDTQYF. In nucleotides, the CDR3 is TGTGCCAGCAGCTTCCGGGGGGGGAGCACAGATACGCAGTATTTT.

The count of this clonotype is one. The J gene is TRBJ1-1, the V gene TRBV12-3 or TRBV12-4; 9 bases agree with TRBD1. V dropped 7 bases and J dropped 2; count of bases not matched to a gene: 2. This CDR3 has 13 amino acids. CDR3 DNA sequence: TGTGCCAGCATTACAGGGGGCAACACTGAAGCTTTCTTT. It codes for CASITGGNTEAFF.

V gene TRBV4-1 combines with J gene TRBJ1-1; TRBD1 agrees at 12 bases. Germline loops: CDR1 MGHRA, CDR2 YSYEKL. The CDR3 totals 16 residues. Trimming removed 3 bases from V and 6 bases from J; junction bases left unmatched: 8. CDR3 amino acids: CASSHSPGQGAAEAFF. The CDR3 nucleotides read TGCGCCAGCAGCCATAGCCCGGGACAGGGGGCAGCTGAAGCTTTCTTT.

This clonotype was picked up a small number of times. The chain joins TRBV7-2 to TRBJ2-7; no clear D gene. CDR3 length: 14 residues. V lost 1 base, J lost 2 bases, and 9 bases lay in between. The germline CDR1 and CDR2 sequences are SGHTA and FQGNSA. The CDR3 loop is CASSLVARAYEQYF. The DNA of the CDR3 is TGTGCCAGCAGCTTAGTGGCTAGGGCCTACGAGCAGTACTTC.

The chain is built from TRBV7-6 and TRBJ2-5; D ambiguous. Germline assignment: CDR1 SGHVS and CDR2 FNYEAQ. The CDR3 runs to 13 residues. The V end lost 5 bases, the J end lost 2 bases, and 9 bases lay between the germline ends. CDR3 amino acids: CASSLPLQETQYF. CDR3 in DNA: TGTGCCAGCAGCCTACCCCTGCAAGAGACCCAGTACTTC.